Below are 25 T cell receptor beta chains sequenced from a single sample in a study of control samples from healthy donors and cancer patients. Sequenced by immunoSEQ multiplex PCR; TCRdb stores in-frame clones only, minus some. This table has more than 75,000 clones, 79% appearing once. The specimen sequenced was blood. These receptors were collected from a woman in her twenties or thirties in good health.

This clone was found once. The J gene is TRBJ2-7, the V gene TRBV19, with D unclear. CDR1 and CDR2 from the germline V gene are LNHDA and SQIVND (reference sequence). Trimming left V 5 bases short and J 3 bases short, with 11 bases between. The CDR3 runs 13 residues. Here the CDR3 reads CASSLRVSYEQYF. CDR3 DNA: TGTGCCAGTAGTCTAAGGGTGAGCTACGAGCAGTACTTC.

The gene calls are TRBV7-6 and TRBJ1-2; no definite D call. CDR1 is SGHVS and CDR2 is FNYEAQ in the germline V gene. The V end lost 5 bases, the J end lost 0 bases, and 7 bases lay between the germline ends. The CDR3 sequence is 13 residues long. The CDR3 DNA reads as TGTGCCAGCAGCGGGAGAGCTAACTATGGCTACACCTTC. Translation gives CASSGRANYGYTF. Based on the CDR3 plus reference TRBV7-6 and TRBJ1-2, the full variable domain is GAGVSQSPRYKVTKRGQDVALRCDPISGHVSLYWYRQALGQGPEFLTYFNYEAQQDKSGLPNDRFSAERPEGSISTLTIQRTEQRDSAMYRCASSGRANYGYTFGSGTRLTVV.

This sequence joins TRBV7-2 and TRBJ1-1; D gene uncertain. Germline CDR1 reads SGHTA; CDR2 reads FQGNSA. The length of the CDR3 is 15 residues. V was trimmed by 2 bases and J by 1 base, leaving 11 bases between them. CDR3 residues: CASSLSRVGNTEAFF. The CDR3 DNA reads TGTGCCAGCAGCTTATCTAGAGTCGGGAACACTGAAGCTTTCTTT.

V and J are TRBV7-2 and TRBJ1-6; no clear D. Trimming left V 6 bases short and J 0 bases short, with 9 bases between. The CDR3 covers 15 residues. From germline, CDR1 is SGHTA and CDR2 FQGNSA. The CDR3 reads CASSIRSSYNSPLHF. The CDR3 DNA reads TGTGCCAGCAGTATCAGGAGCTCCTATAATTCACCCCTCCACTTT. Full variable domain (remainder filled in from reference TRBV7-2 and TRBJ1-6): GAGVSQSPSNKVTEKGKDVELRCDPISGHTALYWYRQSLGQGLEFLIYFQGNSAPDKSGLPSDRFSAERTGGSVSTLTIQRTQQEDSAVYLCASSIRSSYNSPLHFGNGTRLTVT.

This clone was seen a few times. The chain carries TRBV13 and TRBJ2-1; tentatively, D is TRBD2 (6 bases). Germline-derived CDR1 and CDR2 are PRHDT and FYEKMQ (reference sequence). Between the trimmed V and J ends, which lost 5 bases and 7 bases, there was a span of 12 bases. The CDR3 length is 13 residues. The CDR3 sequence is CASSLSRGNEQFF. DNA of the CDR3: TGTGCCAGCAGCCTTTCACGGGGGAATGAGCAGTTCTTC.

V is TRBV2 and J is TRBJ2-7; D is possibly TRBD1 (5 bases). The V end lost 6 bases, the J end lost 5 bases, and 11 bases lay between the germline ends. This CDR3 is 12 amino acids long. The germline V gene encodes CDR1 SNHLY and CDR2 FYNNEI. CDR3 in amino acids: CASRQGVHEQYF. In nucleotides, the CDR3 is TGTGCCAGCAGGCAGGGTGTCCACGAGCAGTACTTC.

The chain combines TRBV15 with TRBJ1-5, with D perhaps TRBD1 (5 bases). The CDR3 totals 16 residues. In germline, CDR1 is LNHNV, CDR2 YYDKDF (reference sequence). V lost 0 bases, J lost 6 bases, and 15 bases lay in between. In nucleotides, the CDR3 is TGTGCCACCAGCAGAGATGAGGCAGGGAAGGTTCAGCCCCAGCATTTT. It codes for CATSRDEAGKVQPQHF.

This clone was seen at least ten times. The gene calls are TRBV2 and TRBJ2-7; tentative D call: TRBD1 (6 bases). Looked up from germline, CDR1 is SNHLY and CDR2 is FYNNEI. The CDR3 totals 14 residues. V gave up 7 bases and J gave up 3 bases, with 16 bases separating them. The CDR3 reads CASTLQGRGYEQYF. The DNA of the CDR3 is TGTGCCAGCACCCTACAGGGACGCGGCTACGAGCAGTACTTC.

V usage is TRBV18 and J usage is TRBJ1-2; 8 nucleotides align to TRBD1. Germline-derived CDR1 and CDR2 are KGHSH and LQKENI. The V gene end was trimmed by 6 bases and the J gene end by 2 bases; junction bases not matched to a gene: 11. CDR3 length equals 16 residues. The CDR3 nucleotides are TGTGCCAGCTCGCTTACCATGGACAGGGTAAACTATGGCTACACCTTC. Residues: CASSLTMDRVNYGYTF.

This clone was counted only a few times. V is TRBV24-1 and J is TRBJ1-5; D may be TRBD1 (5 bases). Germline V lookup: CDR1 KGHDR, CDR2 SFDVKD. CDR3 length: 19 residues. Deletions cut 4 bases from V and 5 bases from J, with 26 bases between. CDR3 in amino acids: CATSECPRLFGDGHQPQHF. The CDR3 DNA sequence: TGTGCCACCAGTGAATGCCCCCGCCTATTTGGGGACGGCCATCAGCCCCAGCATTTT.

This chain connects TRBV4-3 to TRBJ2-7; D unresolved. V was shortened by 2 bases and J by 0 bases, with 14 bases between the two germline ends. Germline values: CDR1 LGHNA, CDR2 YSLEER. The CDR3 length is 16 residues. In DNA form, the CDR3 reads TGCGCCAGCAGCCAATCTGCAGGTGCCAACTCCTACGAGCAGTACTTC. Protein product: CASSQSAGANSYEQYF.

The rearrangement links TRBV11-2 to TRBJ2-7; the match to TRBD1 covers 8 bases. CDR3 size: 13 residues. With V trimmed by 5 bases and J by 4 bases, 4 bases remained unmatched. CDR1 and CDR2 from the germline V gene are SGHAT and FQNNGV. The CDR3 spells CASSIGQGYEQYF. In DNA, the CDR3 is TGTGCCAGCAGCATTGGACAGGGTTACGAGCAGTACTTC.

The chain links TRBV6-5 to TRBJ2-2; tentative D call: TRBD2 (6 bases). Per germline, CDR1 MNHEY and CDR2 SVGAGI. Deletions cut 8 bases from V and 4 bases from J, with 17 bases between. This CDR3 spans 15 amino acids. In DNA form, the CDR3 reads TGTGCCAGCGGACTAATTCCAGGATTCACCGGGGAGCTGTTTTTT. It codes for CASGLIPGFTGELFF.

The chain employs TRBV6-2 or TRBV6-3 and TRBJ2-1; the match to TRBD2 covers 10 bases. The V segment lost 4 bases and the J segment 7 bases; nucleotides outside the gene matches: 7. CDR3 length: 15 amino acids. Germline V lookup: CDR1 MNHEY, CDR2 SVGEGT. CDR3: CASSSPGLAINEQFF. CDR3 nucleotide sequence: TGTGCCAGCAGTTCCCCGGGACTAGCGATTAATGAGCAGTTCTTC.

This clone was seen more than once but under ten times. The V and J genes are TRBV30 and TRBJ1-4, with 7 bases aligning to TRBD1. Trimming took 8 bases from V and 3 from J; bases not matched to a gene: 12. Germline-derived CDR1 and CDR2 are GTSNPN and SVGIG (reference sequence). The CDR3 has 15 amino acids. The CDR3 nucleotides are TGTGCCCGAGGGGGCAGGAACTCGGCTAATGAAAAACTGTTTTTT. As protein: CARGGRNSANEKLFF. The full variable domain, in which reference TRBV30 and TRBJ1-4 provide the parts outside the CDR3, is SQTIHQWPATLVQPVGSPLSLECTVEGTSNPNLYWYRQAAGRGLQLLFYSVGIGQISSEVPQNLSASRPQDRQFILSSKKLLLSDSGFYLCARGGRNSANEKLFFGSGTQLSVL.

This sequence joins TRBV6-4 and TRBJ1-2, with 7 positions matching TRBD1. This CDR3 is built from 12 residues. From germline, CDR1 is MRHNA and CDR2 SNTAGT. V was clipped by 6 bases and J by 8 bases; unmatched bases: 6. CDR3 sequence: CASRGGGDGYTF. Written as DNA, the CDR3 is TGTGCCAGCAGGGGAGGGGGCGACGGCTACACCTTC.

This chain connects TRBV3-1 (or the pseudogene TRBV3-2) to TRBJ2-3, with 9 bases identical to TRBD2. This CDR3 is 17 amino acids long. Germline lookup yields CDR1 LGHDT and CDR2 YNNKEL (reference sequence). Germline trimming cut 0 bases from V and 2 bases from J; bases unmatched to any gene: 6. CDR3 loop: CASSQDRLAGLTDTQYF. In DNA form, the CDR3 reads TGTGCCAGCAGCCAAGATCGTCTAGCGGGACTCACAGATACGCAGTATTTT.

This rearrangement joins TRBV5-4 to TRBJ2-3; TRBD2 matches at 9 bases. Germline values: CDR1 SGHNT, CDR2 YYREEE (reference sequence). With V trimmed by 2 bases and J by 3 bases, 7 bases remained unmatched. This CDR3 has 16 residues. The CDR3, as DNA: TGTGCCAGCAGCTTCTGCGCGGGGGGGGGAACAGATACGCAGTATTTT. Residues: CASSFCAGGGTDTQYF.

The chain combines TRBV18 with TRBJ2-5, with TRBD1 matching over 10 bases. The CDR3 runs 14 residues. J was trimmed by 5 bases and V by 4 bases; bases with no gene match: 4. The V gene's germline CDR1 is KGHSH and CDR2 LQKENI. The DNA for the CDR3 is TGTGCCAGCTCACGGGACAGGGGTGAGGAGACCCAGTACTTC. It encodes CASSRDRGEETQYF.

The V call is TRBV10-3, the J call TRBJ1-3; D is unclear. Per germline, CDR1 ENHRY and CDR2 SYGVKD. This CDR3 spans 17 amino acids. V dropped 0 bases and J dropped 1 base, with 13 bases sitting between them. CDR3 residues: CAISESQDPTSGNTIYF. The CDR3 DNA is TGTGCCATCAGTGAGTCTCAGGACCCTACTTCTGGAAACACCATATATTTT.

J is TRBJ2-1 and V is TRBV12-5; 8 bases align to TRBD1. The germline CDR1 and CDR2 sequences are LGHNT and FRNRAP. Trimming took 6 bases from V and 6 from J; bases not matched to a gene: 13. The CDR3 contains 16 residues. The CDR3 reads CASGAPGTGHSNEQFF. CDR3 nucleotide sequence: TGTGCTAGTGGCGCCCCCGGGACAGGACATAGCAATGAGCAGTTCTTC. The full variable domain, in which reference TRBV12-5 and TRBJ2-1 provide the parts outside the CDR3, is DARVTQTPRHKVTEMGQEVTMRCQPILGHNTVFWYRQTMMQGLELLAYFRNRAPLDDSGMPKDRFSAEMPDATLATLKIQPSEPRDSAVYFCASGAPGTGHSNEQFFGPGTRLTVL.

The rearrangement uses TRBV11-2 and TRBJ2-7; TRBD1 aligns across 9 bases. Trimming at V came to 5 bases and at J to 2 bases, leaving 4 bases not matched to a gene. There are 14 residues in the CDR3. Looked up from germline, CDR1 is SGHAT and CDR2 is FQNNGV. CDR3 sequence: CASSPGQGPYEQYF. CDR3 nucleotide sequence: TGTGCCAGCAGCCCGGGACAGGGTCCCTACGAGCAGTACTTC.

This chain joins TRBV7-2 and TRBJ1-6, with TRBD1 identical over 10 bases. The ends lost 0 bases at V and 10 bases at J; junction bases unmatched: 6. CDR1 is SGHTA and CDR2 is FQGNSA in the germline V gene. CDR3 length: 16 residues. CDR3 in DNA: TGTGCCAGCAGCTTAGCAGGGACAGGGGCGATGTCACCCCTCCACTTT. It codes for CASSLAGTGAMSPLHF.

J is TRBJ2-5 and V is TRBV7-2; the match to TRBD2 covers 8 bases. The germline gives CDR1 SGHTA, CDR2 FQGNSA. V gave up 5 bases and J gave up 2 bases; unmatched junction bases: 7. The CDR3 consists of 15 residues. CDR3 amino acids: CASSTQRGPQETQYF. In DNA, the CDR3 is TGTGCCAGCAGCACCCAGCGGGGGCCACAAGAGACCCAGTACTTC.

This clone has more than one count but fewer than ten. The genes are TRBV12-3 or TRBV12-4 and TRBJ1-2; tentatively, D is TRBD1 (5 bases). V was shortened by 6 bases and J by 1 base, with 9 bases between the two germline ends. The CDR3 runs 13 residues. The CDR3 loop reads CASRGGFNYGYTF. As DNA, the CDR3 is TGTGCCAGCAGGGGGGGGTTTAACTATGGCTACACCTTC.